These T cell receptor beta chains were read from a single sample in a study of cytomegalovirus exposure and HLA in healthy donors. Profiling relied on immunoSEQ multiplex PCR, and the TCRdb table lists in-frame clones only, not all of them. Seen here are about 220,000 clones, about 70% observed once, and the top ten hold roughly 1.9%. The sequenced sample was PBMCs. Every receptor here comes from a woman aged 25 to 39 in good health and CMV-seronegative. Both conserved end residues are part of each CDR3. The D gene is left open where the match is weak. Expanded clones get a size class; other rows say once, few or many, or leave the size out.

d_gene,abundance,v_gene,j_gene,CDR3nt,CDR3aa
TRBD1,NA,TRBV6-1,TRBJ1-1,TGTGCCAGCAGTTCGGACAGGGGTACTGAAGCTTTCTTT,CASSSDRGTEAFF
TRBD1,NA,TRBV9,TRBJ2-5,TGTGCCAGCAGCTACCTAGGACAGGGAGAGACCCAGTACTTC,CASSYLGQGETQYF
NA,NA,TRBV9,TRBJ2-7,TGTGCCAGCAGCGTAGGGGCAGCCAACTCCTACGAGCAGTACTTC,CASSVGAANSYEQYF
NA,NA,TRBV5-4,TRBJ2-7,TGTGCCAGCAGCTTGGGTGGGAGCTCCTACGAGCAGTACTTC,CASSLGGSSYEQYF
NA,NA,TRBV21-1,TRBJ1-1,TGTGCCAGCAGCAAATTGGACAGGGGGCGAGCTTTCTTT,CASSKLDRGRAFF
TRBD2,NA,TRBV27,TRBJ2-7,TGTGCCAGCAGTTGGTACGCGGGAGGCTACGAGCAGTACTTC,CASSWYAGGYEQYF
TRBD1,NA,TRBV9,TRBJ1-6,TGTGCCAGCAGCCTCGGGACAGCGTATGATTCACCCCTCCACTTT,CASSLGTAYDSPLHF
TRBD1,NA,TRBV2,TRBJ1-2,TGTGCCAGCACGTCGGAGGCCGGGACAGGGAATGGCTACACCTTC,CASTSEAGTGNGYTF
NA,NA,TRBV9,TRBJ2-2,TGTGCCAGCAGCCTCTTTCGCAGCGGGACCGGGGAGCTGTTTTTT,CASSLFRSGTGELFF
TRBD2,few,TRBV7-9,TRBJ2-5,TGTGCCAGCAGCGTGGGACTAGGAGAGACCCAGTACTTC,CASSVGLGETQYF
TRBD2,NA,TRBV19,TRBJ2-5,TGTGCCAGTAGTATGCGGGAGCGCCAAGAGACCCAGTACTTC,CASSMRERQETQYF
TRBD2,NA,TRBV6-4,TRBJ2-3,TGTGCCAGCAGTCTTGAAGCGGGAATCACAGATACGCAGTATTTT,CASSLEAGITDTQYF
NA,once,TRBV2,TRBJ2-5,TGTGCCAGCAGTGAAAAACTAGTTCCCCAGTACTTC,CASSEKLVPQYF
NA,NA,TRBV12-5,TRBJ2-1,TGTGCTAGTGGTCCGCCGGAGGGTGAGCAGTTCTTC,CASGPPEGEQFF
NA,NA,TRBV2,TRBJ1-5,TGTGCCAGCAGCGGTGTCGGGGGGGAAAGACAGCCCCAGCATTTT,CASSGVGGERQPQHF
TRBD1,NA,TRBV2,TRBJ2-5,TGTGCCAGCAGTGAACCCAGGACAGGGGGCCGACAAGAGACCCAGTACTTC,CASSEPRTGGRQETQYF
NA,NA,TRBV19,TRBJ1-1,TGTGCCAGTAGTATATCCGGGGTGACTGAAGCTTTCTTT,CASSISGVTEAFF
TRBD1,NA,TRBV6-1,TRBJ1-5,TGTGCCAGCAGCCGGGGACAGCGGTCAGATCAGCCCCAGCATTTT,CASSRGQRSDQPQHF
TRBD1,NA,TRBV10-2,TRBJ2-7,TGCGCCAGCAAAGTGGGGCAGGGGGCTGACGAGCAGTACTTC,CASKVGQGADEQYF
TRBD2,NA,TRBV6-6,TRBJ2-5,TGTGCCAGCAGTTCCTCGACTAGCGGGGCGGAGACCCAGTACTTC,CASSSSTSGAETQYF
TRBD2,once,TRBV14,TRBJ2-1,TGTGCCAGCAGCCAAGTCACTACACGGGGGGGGTACAATGAGCAGTTCTTC,CASSQVTTRGGYNEQFF
NA,NA,TRBV25-1,TRBJ2-7,TGTGCCAGCAGTGAAACCGCTGGTGGGAGCCGGGATAGGAACGAGCAGTACTTC,CASSETAGGSRDRNEQYF
NA,few,TRBV10-2,TRBJ2-7,TGCGCCAGCAGTGCCAGCTCAGGATCTTACGAGCAGTACTTC,CASSASSGSYEQYF
NA,NA,TRBV6-5,TRBJ1-1,TGTGCCAGCAGCGATAGGAGAACTGAAGCTTTCTTT,CASSDRRTEAFF
TRBD1,NA,TRBV29-1,TRBJ2-7,TGCAGCATAATAGGACAGGCCCCCGTTGAGCAGTACTTC,CSIIGQAPVEQYF
NA,once,TRBV27,TRBJ2-1,TGTGCCACCATTGGGACTTTGTACAATGAGCAGTTCTTC,CATIGTLYNEQFF
TRBD2,NA,TRBV9,TRBJ2-2,TGTGCCAGCAGCCCATCACTAGCGGGCCACCAGACCGGGGAGCTGTTTTTT,CASSPSLAGHQTGELFF
TRBD1,NA,TRBV27,TRBJ1-1,TGTGCCAGCAGTTTACAACCCGACAGGGGGCTAAACACTGAAGCTTTCTTT,CASSLQPDRGLNTEAFF
NA,few,TRBV30,TRBJ2-5,TGTGCCTGGAGTGTACAAGGAGGGGGCGAGGGGGAGACCCAGTACTTC,CAWSVQGGGEGETQYF
TRBD2,NA,TRBV5-1,TRBJ2-1,TGCGCCAGCACGGTGGCTAGCGGGAGAGTAAATGAGCAGTTCTTC,CASTVASGRVNEQFF
NA,NA,TRBV7-3,TRBJ2-3,TGTGCCAGCAGCTTCACAGGGACAGATACGCAGTATTTT,CASSFTGTDTQYF